This T cell receptor (beta chain) was observed in a study of cytomegalovirus exposure and HLA in healthy donors. Study as a whole: A subsequent analysis reported that the roughly 120 validation repertoires were produced on the same platform that had also been used for the roughly 670 first-cohort repertoires. Overall study findings and caveats: Under in vitro conditions, a few CMV-associated chains were confirmed as specific for CMV antigens. The classifier, whose performance was assessed in both the original and validation cohorts, reportedly diagnosed cytomegalovirus status with high specificity and sensitivity. Rare TCR sequences predominated, though certain public TCRs were found in many donors.

The V gene lost 1 base and the J gene lost 4 bases, with 11 bases spanning the gap. The germline gives CDR1 SGHAT, CDR2 FQNNGV. This CDR3 has 14 amino acids. A note on this clone: What it binds is not known.

The repertoire was sequenced with immunoSEQ multiplex PCR; TCRdb's copy has only in-frame clones and lacks some. Of 100,000 to 120,000 clones in the sample, 90% to 96% were seen once. The clonotype comes from a woman younger than 35 in good health and CMV-seronegative. Sequenced material: PBMCs. The rearrangement uses TRBV11-2 and TRBJ2-7, with D perhaps TRBD1 (6 bases). The CDR3 loop reads CASSLGQGRYEQYF. In DNA, the CDR3 is TGTGCCAGCAGCTTAGGGCAGGGGCGATACGAGCAGTACTTC.